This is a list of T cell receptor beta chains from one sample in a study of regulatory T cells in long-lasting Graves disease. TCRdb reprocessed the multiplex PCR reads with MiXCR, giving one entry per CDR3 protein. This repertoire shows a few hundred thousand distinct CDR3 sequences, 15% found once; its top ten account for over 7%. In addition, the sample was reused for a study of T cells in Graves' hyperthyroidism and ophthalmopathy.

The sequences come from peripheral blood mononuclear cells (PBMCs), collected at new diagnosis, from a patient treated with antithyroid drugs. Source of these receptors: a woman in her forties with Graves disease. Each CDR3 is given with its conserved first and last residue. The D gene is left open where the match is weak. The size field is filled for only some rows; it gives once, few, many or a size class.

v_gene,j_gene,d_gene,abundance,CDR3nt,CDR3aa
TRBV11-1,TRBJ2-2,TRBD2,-,TGTGCCAGCAGCTTAATACTAGCGGACACCGGGGAGCTGTTTTTT,CASSLILADTGELFF
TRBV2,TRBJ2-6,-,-,TGTGCCAGCAGTTCACAGGGATTACGTAGCTCTGGGGCCAACGTCCTGACTTTC,CASSSQGLRSSGANVLTF
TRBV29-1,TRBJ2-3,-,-,TGCAGCGTTGAAGGGGCAGGGATACAAGATACGCAGTATTTT,CSVEGAGIQDTQYF
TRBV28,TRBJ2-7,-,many,TGTGCCAGCCTGAACTCCTACGAGCAGTACTTC,CASLNSYEQYF
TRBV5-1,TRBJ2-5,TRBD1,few,TGCGCCAGCAGCCAACCGGGACAGGGTTTGGAGACCCAGTACTTC,CASSQPGQGLETQYF
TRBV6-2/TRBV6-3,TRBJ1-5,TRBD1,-,TGTGCCAGCAGTACTGACAGGGTAGGTCAGCCCCAGCATTTT,CASSTDRVGQPQHF
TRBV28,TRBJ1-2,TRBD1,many,TGTGCCAGCAGTCCATACGACAGGGGGAATAACTATGGCTACACCTTC,CASSPYDRGNNYGYTF
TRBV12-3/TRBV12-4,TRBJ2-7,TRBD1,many,TGTGCCAGCAACCCGACAGGGGGAGGCCCCTCCTCCTACGAGCAGTACTTC,CASNPTGGGPSSYEQYF
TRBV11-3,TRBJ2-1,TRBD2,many,TGTGCCAGCAGCTTGCAGACTAGCGGGAGCAATGAGCAGTTCTTC,CASSLQTSGSNEQFF
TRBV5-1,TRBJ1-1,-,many,TGCGCCAGCCGCCCCGGGGGGCGAGAAACTGAAGCTTTCTTT,CASRPGGRETEAFF
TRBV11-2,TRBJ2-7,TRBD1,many,TGTGCCAGCAGCGACGCGACAGGGGCCTACGAGCAGTACTTC,CASSDATGAYEQYF
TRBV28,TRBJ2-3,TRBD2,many,TGTGCCAGCAGTTTAACGGGACTACGCACAGATACGCAGTATTTT,CASSLTGLRTDTQYF
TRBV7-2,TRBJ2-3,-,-,TGTGCCAGCAGCCCGTCGAGTGTGAGGAGGCCAGATACGCAGTATTTT,CASSPSSVRRPDTQYF
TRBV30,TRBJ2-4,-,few,TGTGCCTGGGACGCCTTGGATAGCGAGAACATTCAGTACTTC,CAWDALDSENIQYF
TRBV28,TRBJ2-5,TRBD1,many,TGTGCCAGCAGTGGGAAGAGACAGGGGCATCAAGAGACCCAGTACTTC,CASSGKRQGHQETQYF
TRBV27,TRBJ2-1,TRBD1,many,TGTGCCAGCAGCGGAGGACAGGGAATGGACAATGAGCAGTTCTTC,CASSGGQGMDNEQFF
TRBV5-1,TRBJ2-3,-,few,TGCGCCAGCAGCCTCGGAGGGTCTCGGGGCACAGATACGCAGTATTTT,CASSLGGSRGTDTQYF
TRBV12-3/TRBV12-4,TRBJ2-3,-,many,TGTGCCAGCAGCACACCTCCGACTACGGGCACAGATACGCAGTATTTT,CASSTPPTTGTDTQYF
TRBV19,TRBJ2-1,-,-,TGTGCCAGTAGTATAGATCTTCCTCAGGTTGGGGATGAGCAGTTCTTC,CASSIDLPQVGDEQFF
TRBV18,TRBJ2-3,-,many,TGTGCCAGCTCACCGATGGACGGAGACGATACGCAGTATTTT,CASSPMDGDDTQYF